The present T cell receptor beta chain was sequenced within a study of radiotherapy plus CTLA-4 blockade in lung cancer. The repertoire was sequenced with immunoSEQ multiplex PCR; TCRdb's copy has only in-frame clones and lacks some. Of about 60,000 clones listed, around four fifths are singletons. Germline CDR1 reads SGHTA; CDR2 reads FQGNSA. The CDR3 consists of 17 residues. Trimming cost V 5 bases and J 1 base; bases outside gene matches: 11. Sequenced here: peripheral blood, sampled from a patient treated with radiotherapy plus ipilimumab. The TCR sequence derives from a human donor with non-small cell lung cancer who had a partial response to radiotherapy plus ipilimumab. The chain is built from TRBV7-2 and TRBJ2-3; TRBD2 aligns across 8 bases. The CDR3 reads CASSVGGARTGTDTQYF. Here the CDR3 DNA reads TGTGCCAGCAGCGTCGGGGGGGCCCGGACGGGCACAGATACGCAGTATTTT.